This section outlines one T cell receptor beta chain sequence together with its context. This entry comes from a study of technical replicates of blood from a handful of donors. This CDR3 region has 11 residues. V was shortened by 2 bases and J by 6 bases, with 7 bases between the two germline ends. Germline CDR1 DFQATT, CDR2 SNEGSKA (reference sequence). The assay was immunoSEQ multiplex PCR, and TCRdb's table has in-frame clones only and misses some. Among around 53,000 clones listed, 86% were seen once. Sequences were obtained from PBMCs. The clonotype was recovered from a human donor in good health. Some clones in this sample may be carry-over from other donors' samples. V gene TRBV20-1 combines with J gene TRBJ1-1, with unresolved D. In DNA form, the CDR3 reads TGCAGTGCTAGACCCTCCCCTGAAGCTTTCTTT. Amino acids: CSARPSPEAFF.